A selection of T cell receptor beta chains follows, all from one sample in a study of cytomegalovirus exposure and HLA in healthy donors. The data were produced by immunoSEQ multiplex PCR, yet TCRdb's version contains in-frame clones alone and is incomplete. The repertoire holds 100,000 to 150,000 clones, with over 65% as singletons. Sequenced sample: PBMCs. The source is a man aged 35 to 55 in good health and CMV-seropositive. CDR3s include the opening cysteine and the closing phenylalanine or tryptophan. D genes are given only for firm matches. The size of a clone is reported for some rows only, either as once, few or many, or as a class for expanded clones.

NA,TRBV6-1,TRBJ1-2,TRBD1,TGTGCCAGCTCTAGCGCAGGGGGCGCAAACTATGGCTACACCTTC,CASSSAGGANYGYTF
NA,TRBV13,TRBJ2-2,TRBD2,TGTGCCAGCAGCTTAGCGGGAGGGCCGAACACCGGGGAGCTGTTTTTT,CASSLAGGPNTGELFF
NA,TRBV5-8,TRBJ2-7,NA,TGTGCCAGCAGCTCGCTTAGGGTGACAGGTGTCCTTGCCTACGAGCAGTACTTC,CASSSLRVTGVLAYEQYF
NA,TRBV19,TRBJ2-5,NA,TGTGCCAGTAGAGTGGACAGACGGCAAGAGACCCAGTACTTC,CASRVDRRQETQYF
NA,TRBV12-5,TRBJ1-5,TRBD1,TGTGCTAGTGGAACAGGGGCTAGCAATCAGCCCCAGCATTTT,CASGTGASNQPQHF
once,TRBV5-5,TRBJ1-5,NA,TGTGCCAGCAGCTTTCTTACTTCCGGCAATCAGCCCCAGCATTTT,CASSFLTSGNQPQHF
NA,TRBV6-5,TRBJ1-2,NA,TGTGCCAGCATACCGGACATAGGAACTTTCTATGGCTACACCTTC,CASIPDIGTFYGYTF
once,TRBV6-5,TRBJ1-1,NA,TGTGCCAGCAGCCGACAGATGATGAACACTGAAGCTTTCTTT,CASSRQMMNTEAFF
NA,TRBV28,TRBJ1-5,NA,TGTGCCAGCAAACCGAACAGGCTTAGCAATCAGCCCCAGCATTTT,CASKPNRLSNQPQHF
NA,TRBV28,TRBJ1-2,NA,TGTGCCAGCAGTTTCATGAACTATGGCTACACCTTC,CASSFMNYGYTF
NA,TRBV19,TRBJ1-5,TRBD1,TGTGCCACCTCCCCTACTGGGACAGCAAATAGCAATCAGCCCCAGCATTTT,CATSPTGTANSNQPQHF
NA,TRBV5-1,TRBJ2-5,NA,TGCGCCAGCAGCTTGAGGGCTAGCAAGCAAGAGACCCAGTACTTC,CASSLRASKQETQYF
NA,TRBV7-2,TRBJ2-7,TRBD2,TGTGCCAGCAGCTCGTTAACTAGCGGGCCCGCCGTATACGAGCAGTACTTC,CASSSLTSGPAVYEQYF
NA,TRBV19,TRBJ2-2,TRBD1,TGTGCCAGTAGTCGGACAGGTACATACGGGGAGCTGTTTTTT,CASSRTGTYGELFF
once,TRBV5-1,TRBJ1-1,TRBD1,TGCGCCAGCAGCACTGGACAGGGGGGCATACCCCACACTGAAGCTTTCTTT,CASSTGQGGIPHTEAFF
NA,TRBV7-6,TRBJ2-5,NA,TGTGCCAGCAGCCCCCACGGGGGGCTGGAGACCCAGTACTTC,CASSPHGGLETQYF
NA,TRBV11-2,TRBJ1-2,TRBD1,TGTGCCAGCAGCTCCTCCTGGGACAGGCGTTATGGCTACACCTTC,CASSSSWDRRYGYTF
NA,TRBV25-1,TRBJ1-6,NA,TGTGCCAGCATGAACAGGGACGGAGGTTCACCCCTCCACTTT,CASMNRDGGSPLHF
NA,TRBV28,TRBJ2-1,TRBD2,TGTGCCAGCACCCTAGCGGGAGGCTACAATGAGCAGTTCTTC,CASTLAGGYNEQFF
NA,TRBV27,TRBJ1-4,TRBD1,TGTGCCAGCAGTGTTTATGGGACAGGGATTGCTGAAAAACTGTTTTTT,CASSVYGTGIAEKLFF
NA,TRBV6-5,TRBJ2-1,NA,TGTGCCAGCAGTCTCGGACTCCTGAGGTACAATGAGCAGTTCTTC,CASSLGLLRYNEQFF
NA,TRBV29-1,TRBJ1-2,NA,TGCAGCGTTGGGCGGGGGGAAGGCTATGGCTACACCTTC,CSVGRGEGYGYTF